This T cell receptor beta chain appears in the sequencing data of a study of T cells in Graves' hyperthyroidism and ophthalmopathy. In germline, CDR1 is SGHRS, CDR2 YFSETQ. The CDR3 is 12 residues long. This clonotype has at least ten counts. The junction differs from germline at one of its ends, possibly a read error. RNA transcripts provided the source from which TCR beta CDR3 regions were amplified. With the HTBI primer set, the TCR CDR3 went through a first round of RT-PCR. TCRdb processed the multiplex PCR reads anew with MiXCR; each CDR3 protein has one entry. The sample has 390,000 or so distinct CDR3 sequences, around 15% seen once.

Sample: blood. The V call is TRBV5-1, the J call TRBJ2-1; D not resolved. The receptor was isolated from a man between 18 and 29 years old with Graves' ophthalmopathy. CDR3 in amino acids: CASSLGYDEQFF. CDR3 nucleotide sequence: TGCGCCAGCAGCTTGGGCTACGATGAGCAGTTCTTC.